The 11 T cell receptor beta chains in this list originate from one sample, sequenced in a study of blood T cell repertoires in COVID-19. The table came from immunoSEQ multiplex PCR; TCRdb's copy has only in-frame clones and leaves some out. The sample has approximately 270,000 clones; 70% to 90% are singletons. Specimen: peripheral blood. These receptors were taken from a man younger than 35 with active or convalescent COVID-19.

The chain employs TRBV11-2 and TRBJ1-1, with D unresolved. The CDR3 totals 13 residues. The V gene lost 1 base and the J gene lost 7 bases, with 10 bases spanning the gap. CDR1 is SGHAT and CDR2 is FQNNGV in the germline V gene. CDR3 bases: TGTGCCAGCAGCTTAGTCTTTAGAGGTGAAGCTTTCTTT. Its translation: CASSLVFRGEAFF.

The genes are TRBV10-2 and TRBJ2-7; a weak D match, TRBD1 (6 bases). CDR1 WSHSY and CDR2 SAAADI come from the germline V gene. Between the trimmed V and J ends, which lost 3 bases and 5 bases, there was a span of 23 bases. CDR3 length: 17 residues. CDR3 DNA sequence: TGCGCCAGCAGTGATCATTGGACAGTCAAACTCAGGGACGAGCAGTACTTC. This gives the protein CASSDHWTVKLRDEQYF.

The V and J genes are TRBV28 and TRBJ2-7; possibly TRBD1 for D (6 bases). The CDR3 is 13 amino acids. Deletions cut 6 bases from V and 3 bases from J, with 12 bases between. Germline V gene lookup returns CDR1 MDHEN and CDR2 SYDVKM. Here the CDR3 DNA reads TGTGCCAGCAGCCCTAGGGGGTTCTACGAGCAGTACTTC. Translation: CASSPRGFYEQYF.

The V and J genes are TRBV6-4 and TRBJ1-1; D gene uncertain. The V gene's germline CDR1 is MRHNA and CDR2 SNTAGT. Trimming removed 0 bases from V and 9 bases from J, with 11 bases in between. The CDR3 is 13 residues long. CDR3 DNA: TGTGCCAGCAGTGACTCGAGTGGAGGGAAAGCTTTCTTT. This sequence encodes CASSDSSGGKAFF.

This clone was counted once. The chain is built from TRBV14 and TRBJ1-6, with a weak D call TRBD1 (6 bases). The CDR3 totals 12 residues. V was cut by 5 bases and J by 9 bases, with 8 bases left in between. Germline loops: CDR1 SGHDN, CDR2 FVKESK. The CDR3 DNA reads as TGTGCCAGCAGCTCAGGGGCTTCACCCCTCCACTTT. Protein sequence: CASSSGASPLHF.

This clone was counted a single time. V usage is TRBV27 and J usage is TRBJ1-6; D unresolved. V was clipped by 6 bases and J by 14 bases, with 11 bases between them. CDR1 is MNHEY and CDR2 is SMNVEV in the germline V gene (reference sequence). The CDR3 is made up of 11 amino acids. CDR3 region: CASSKEGSLHF. The CDR3 region has the DNA TGTGCCAGCAGCAAAGAGGGATCCCTCCACTTT.

The chain links TRBV27 to TRBJ1-5; no definite D call. Germline CDR1 and CDR2: MNHEY and SMNVEV (reference sequence). Trimming left V 4 bases short and J 3 bases short, with 10 bases between. This CDR3 has 14 residues. CDR3 in amino acids: CASSSSGPNQPQHF. CDR3 coding DNA: TGTGCCAGCAGTTCCTCGGGTCCCAATCAGCCCCAGCATTTT.

This clone was seen only once. The chain uses TRBV29-1 and TRBJ2-1; 13 bases are a match to TRBD2. The CDR3 totals 14 residues. CDR1 is SQVTM and CDR2 is ANQGSEA in the germline V gene. With 6 bases clipped from V and 5 bases from J, the junction kept 4 bases outside the gene matches. The CDR3, as DNA: TGCAGCGTGCTTACTAGCGGGAGGGACAATGAGCAGTTCTTC. This sequence encodes CSVLTSGRDNEQFF.

The J gene is TRBJ1-2, the V gene TRBV20-1; no clear D. Germline loops: CDR1 DFQATT, CDR2 SNEGSKA (reference sequence). The CDR3 sequence is 10 residues long. V gave up 5 bases and J gave up 6 bases, with 7 bases separating them. CDR3 region: CSAAINGYTF. The CDR3 bases are TGCAGTGCTGCGATAAATGGCTACACCTTC.

V gene TRBV6-5 combines with J gene TRBJ1-2; TRBD1 matches at 7 bases. Germline V gene sequence: CDR1 MNHEY, CDR2 SVGAGI. V gave up 6 bases and J gave up 5 bases; unmatched junction bases: 3. This CDR3 region has 12 residues. CDR3 nucleotides: TGTGCCAGCAGGACAGGGTCGTATGGCTACACCTTC. Its protein product is CASRTGSYGYTF.

This chain connects TRBV30 to TRBJ1-6, with 7 positions matching TRBD1. The junction had 8 bases not matched to a gene; V was cut back by 2 bases and J by 10 bases. The CDR3 extends over 14 amino acids. The germline CDR1 and CDR2 sequences are GTSNPN and SVGIG (reference sequence). The CDR3 here is CAWSYQGVNSPLHF. CDR3 DNA sequence: TGTGCCTGGAGTTATCAGGGGGTCAACTCACCCCTCCACTTT.